This T cell receptor beta chain was identified in a study of control samples from healthy donors and cancer patients. The assay was immunoSEQ multiplex PCR, and TCRdb's table has in-frame clones only and misses some. The sample shows around 41,000 clones, around 88% of them seen only once. Deletions cut 1 base from V and 4 bases from J, with 7 bases between. The length of the CDR3 is 13 residues. Germline V gene sequence: CDR1 MGHDK, CDR2 SYGVNS. J is TRBJ1-2 and V is TRBV25-1; D uncertain. The sequenced material came from PBMCs. This receptor was obtained from a woman aged 55-70 years with lung cancer. The CDR3 spells CASSEFSAYGYTF. CDR3 bases: TGTGCCAGCAGTGAATTTTCCGCCTATGGCTACACCTTC.